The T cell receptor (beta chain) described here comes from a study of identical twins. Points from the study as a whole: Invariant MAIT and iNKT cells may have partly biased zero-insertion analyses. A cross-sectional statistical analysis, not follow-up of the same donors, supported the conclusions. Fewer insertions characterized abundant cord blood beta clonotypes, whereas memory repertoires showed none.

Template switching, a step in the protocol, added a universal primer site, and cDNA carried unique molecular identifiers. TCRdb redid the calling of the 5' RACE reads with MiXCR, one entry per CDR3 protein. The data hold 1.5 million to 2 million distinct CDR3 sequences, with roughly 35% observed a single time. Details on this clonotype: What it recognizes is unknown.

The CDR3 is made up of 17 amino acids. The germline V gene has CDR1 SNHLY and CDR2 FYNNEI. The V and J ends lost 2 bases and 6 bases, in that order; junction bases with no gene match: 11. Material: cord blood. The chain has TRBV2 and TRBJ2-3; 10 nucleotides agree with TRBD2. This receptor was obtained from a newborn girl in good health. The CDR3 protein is CASSESRTSGLFDTQYF. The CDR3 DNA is TGTGCCAGCAGTGAAAGTCGGACTAGCGGCCTATTCGATACGCAGTATTTT.